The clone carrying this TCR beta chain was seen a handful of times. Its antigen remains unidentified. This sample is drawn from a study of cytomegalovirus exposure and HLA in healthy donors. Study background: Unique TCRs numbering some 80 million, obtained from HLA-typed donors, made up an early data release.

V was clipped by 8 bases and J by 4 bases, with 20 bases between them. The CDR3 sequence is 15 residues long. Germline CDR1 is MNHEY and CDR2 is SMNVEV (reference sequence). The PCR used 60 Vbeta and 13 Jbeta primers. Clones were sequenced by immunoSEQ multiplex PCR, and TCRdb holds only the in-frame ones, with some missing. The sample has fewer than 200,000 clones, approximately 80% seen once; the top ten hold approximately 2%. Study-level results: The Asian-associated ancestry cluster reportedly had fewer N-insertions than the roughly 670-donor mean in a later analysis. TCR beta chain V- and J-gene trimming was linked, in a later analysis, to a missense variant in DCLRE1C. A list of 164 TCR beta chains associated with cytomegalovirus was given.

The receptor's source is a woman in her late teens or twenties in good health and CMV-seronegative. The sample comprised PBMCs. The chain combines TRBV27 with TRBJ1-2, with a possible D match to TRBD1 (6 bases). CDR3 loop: CASASGGQGAYGYTF. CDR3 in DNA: TGTGCCAGCGCATCCGGGGGGCAGGGAGCCTATGGCTACACCTTC.